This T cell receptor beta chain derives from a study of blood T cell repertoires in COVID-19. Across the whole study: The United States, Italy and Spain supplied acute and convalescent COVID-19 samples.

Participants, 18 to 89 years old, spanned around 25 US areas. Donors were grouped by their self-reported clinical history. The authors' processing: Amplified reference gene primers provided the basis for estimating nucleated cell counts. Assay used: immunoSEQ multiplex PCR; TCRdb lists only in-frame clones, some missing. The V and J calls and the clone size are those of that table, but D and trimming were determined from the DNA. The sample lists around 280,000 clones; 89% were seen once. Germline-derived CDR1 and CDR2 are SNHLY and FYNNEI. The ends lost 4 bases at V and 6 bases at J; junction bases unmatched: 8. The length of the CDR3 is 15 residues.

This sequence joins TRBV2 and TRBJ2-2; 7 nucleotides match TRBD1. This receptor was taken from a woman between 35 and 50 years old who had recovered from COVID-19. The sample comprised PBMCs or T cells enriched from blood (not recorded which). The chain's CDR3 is CASSGRQGAAGELFF. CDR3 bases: TGTGCCAGCAGTGGACGACAGGGAGCAGCCGGGGAGCTGTTTTTT.